The 21 T cell receptor beta chains in this list originate from one sample, sequenced in a study of cytomegalovirus exposure and HLA in healthy donors. The PCR made use of 60 Vbeta and 13 Jbeta primers. Sequencing used immunoSEQ multiplex PCR; TCRdb keeps in-frame clones, though not all of them. The sample records 95,000 to 150,000 clones, about 60% being singletons. Sequenced: PBMCs. Source of these receptors: a man aged 40-55 years in good health and CMV-seropositive.

This chain uses TRBV5-1 with TRBJ1-2; possible D gene TRBD1, 5 bases. With 7 bases removed from V and 8 bases from J, the gap between germline ends came to 18 bases. The CDR3 sequence is 13 residues long. Looked up from germline, CDR1 is SGHRS and CDR2 is YFSETQ. The CDR3 DNA reads as TGCGCCAGCTCCCTCGGGCAGGGTAGGGGCTACACCTTC. It specifies CASSLGQGRGYTF.

The chain links TRBV6-1 to TRBJ1-5, with D perhaps matching TRBD1 (5 bases). The CDR3 contains 16 residues. The germline V gene has CDR1 MNHNS and CDR2 SASEGT. V lost 0 bases and J lost 5, with 14 bases in between. The CDR3 region is CASSEAPGRVDQPQHF. The CDR3, as DNA: TGTGCCAGCAGTGAAGCGCCGGGCAGGGTCGATCAGCCCCAGCATTTT.

The J gene is TRBJ2-7, the V gene TRBV14; perhaps TRBD2 as D (6 bases). Germline CDR1 SGHDN, CDR2 FVKESK. Trimming took off 4 bases at V and 5 bases at J, with 9 bases between the two ends. The CDR3 extends over 12 amino acids. The CDR3 sequence: CASSPDYNEQYF. The CDR3 region has the DNA TGTGCCAGCAGCCCGGACTATAACGAGCAGTACTTC.

Only a few counts were recorded for this clone. The chain carries TRBV6-5 and TRBJ2-7; D is uncertain. V lost 2 bases and J 5 bases, leaving 10 bases between the germline ends. The CDR3 length is 13 residues. Germline V gives CDR1 MNHEY, CDR2 SVGAGI. Here the CDR3 reads CASSYPERNEQYF. CDR3 nucleotides: TGTGCCAGCAGTTACCCGGAGAGGAACGAGCAGTACTTC.

This rearrangement joins TRBV5-1 to TRBJ1-2; 7 nucleotides match TRBD1. Looked up from germline, CDR1 is SGHRS and CDR2 is YFSETQ. CDR3 length equals 15 residues. Trimming removed 8 bases from V and 6 bases from J; junction bases left unmatched: 16. CDR3 bases: TGCGCCAGTCGCCCAAGACAGGGCGGTTTCGATGGCTACACCTTC. Protein sequence: CASRPRQGGFDGYTF. Full variable domain (outside the CDR3, taken from reference TRBV5-1 and TRBJ1-2): KAGVTQTPRYLIKTRGQQVTLSCSPISGHRSVSWYQQTPGQGLQFLFEYFSETQRNKGNFPGRFSGRQFSNSRSEMNVSTLELGDSALYLCASRPRQGGFDGYTFGSGTRLTVV.

The sample holds a few counts of this clone. The chain couples TRBV2 to TRBJ2-2, with 7 bases lining up with TRBD1. With 1 base clipped from V and 3 bases from J, the junction kept 2 bases outside the gene matches. There are 15 residues in the CDR3. Germline V lookup: CDR1 SNHLY, CDR2 FYNNEI. The CDR3 sequence is CASSEVGQYTGELFF. Here the CDR3 DNA reads TGTGCCAGCAGTGAAGTGGGACAGTACACCGGGGAGCTGTTTTTT. The whole variable domain, filled in from reference TRBV2 and TRBJ2-2, reads EPEVTQTPSHQVTQMGQEVILRCVPISNHLYFYWYRQILGQKVEFLVSFYNNEISEKSEIFDDQFSVERPDGSNFTLKIRSTKLEDSAMYFCASSEVGQYTGELFFGEGSRLTVL.

The chain links TRBV11-3 to TRBJ2-1; 11 bases are shared with TRBD2. CDR1 is SGHNT, CDR2 YENEEA, per germline. Trimming cost V 0 bases and J 5 bases; bases outside gene matches: 9. This CDR3 comprises 18 residues. This CDR3 reads CASSLDSHRLAGNNEQFF. CDR3 coding DNA: TGTGCCAGCAGCTTAGACAGCCACCGACTAGCGGGGAACAATGAGCAGTTCTTC.

This clone appeared a few times. This chain links TRBV27 with TRBJ2-3; 11 nucleotides line up with TRBD2. Germline CDR1 reads MNHEY; CDR2 reads SMNVEV (reference sequence). The V gene end was trimmed by 0 bases and the J gene end by 5 bases; junction bases not matched to a gene: 7. The CDR3 has 17 residues. In DNA form, the CDR3 reads TGTGCCAGCAGTTTATCCTTACTAGCGGGAGTGGTAGATACGCAGTATTTT. Protein: CASSLSLLAGVVDTQYF.

The sample holds a few counts of this clone. V and J are TRBV29-1 and TRBJ1-2; no firm D call. CDR3 length: 13 amino acids. Germline V gives CDR1 SQVTM, CDR2 ANQGSEA. V shed 7 bases and J shed 6 bases, with 18 bases lying between them. The CDR3 region has the DNA TGCAGCGCTGACGGACTTTCACGGCATGGCTACACCTTC. Protein sequence: CSADGLSRHGYTF.

In this sample, this clone turned up a few times. The rearrangement joins TRBV10-2 to TRBJ1-1; perhaps TRBD1 as D (5 bases). Deletions cut 6 bases from V and 5 bases from J, with 13 bases between. There are 13 residues in the CDR3. The germline V gene has CDR1 WSHSY and CDR2 SAAADI. Here the CDR3 reads CASRDPGLTEAFF. The CDR3 DNA is TGCGCCAGCAGAGACCCAGGGTTAACTGAAGCTTTCTTT.

This clone was observed a few times. The chain is built from TRBV16 and TRBJ1-5; possible D gene TRBD1, 6 bases. CDR3 size: 14 residues. Germline CDR1 is KGHSY and CDR2 is FQNENV. The V end was cut by 5 bases, the J end by 4 bases, with 12 bases between. This CDR3 reads CASSVVTGNQPQHF. The DNA of the CDR3 is TGTGCCAGCAGCGTAGTAACAGGGAATCAGCCCCAGCATTTT.

The chain links TRBV27 to TRBJ2-7; D ambiguous. This CDR3 has 14 amino acids. Germline CDR1 and CDR2: MNHEY and SMNVEV (reference sequence). V gave up 0 bases and J gave up 4 bases, with 10 bases separating them. This CDR3 reads CASSLSRQRYEQYF. CDR3 DNA: TGTGCCAGCAGTTTATCGAGGCAGAGGTACGAGCAGTACTTC.

The gene calls are TRBV6-5 and TRBJ2-7, with 8 bases aligning to TRBD2. This CDR3 is built from 13 residues. V trimming: 7 bases; J trimming: 2 bases; junction bases outside the gene matches: 4. The germline gives CDR1 MNHEY, CDR2 SVGAGI. The CDR3 here is CASTKRETYEQYF. The DNA for the CDR3 is TGTGCCAGCACCAAGCGGGAGACCTACGAGCAGTACTTC.

A few counts support this clone. The chain carries TRBV27 and TRBJ2-3, with a possible D match to TRBD2 (7 bases). This CDR3 spans 14 amino acids. V was cut by 5 bases and J by 4 bases, with 13 bases left in between. CDR1 and CDR2 (germline): MNHEY, SMNVEV (reference sequence). Here the CDR3 reads CASSPGGGSDTQYF. CDR3 sequence (DNA): TGTGCCAGCAGTCCGGGGGGCGGGTCAGATACGCAGTATTTT.

This clone showed up just a few times. This chain joins TRBV9 and TRBJ1-6; weak D call: TRBD1 (6 bases). V gave up 3 bases and J gave up 0 bases, with 13 bases separating them. CDR1 SGDLS and CDR2 YYNGEE come from the germline V gene. The CDR3 length is 17 residues. The CDR3 sequence is CASSETGRSSYNSPLHF. CDR3 in DNA: TGTGCCAGCAGCGAAACAGGGAGAAGCTCCTATAATTCACCCCTCCACTTT. Filled out from reference TRBV9 and TRBJ1-6, the complete variable domain reads DSGVTQTPKHLITATGQRVTLRCSPRSGDLSVYWYQQSLDQGLQFLIQYYNGEERAKGNILERFSAQQFPDLHSELNLSSLELGDSALYFCASSETGRSSYNSPLHFGNGTRLTVT.

This clone showed up just a few times. The gene calls are TRBV28 and TRBJ2-7, with 8 bases identical to TRBD2. The CDR3 has 19 residues. V was pared by 1 base and J by 2 bases, with 16 bases of the junction left unmatched. The germline CDR1 and CDR2 sequences are MDHEN and SYDVKM. CDR3 bases: TGTGCCAGCAGTTTATTCGGGGGGGCCGGGGATTACGGCACCTACGAGCAGTACTTC. Translated: CASSLFGGAGDYGTYEQYF.

The genes are TRBV7-9 and TRBJ1-2, with 7 nucleotides matching TRBD1. CDR3 size: 15 residues. V shed 1 base, J shed 4 bases, and the junction held 6 bases outside the gene matches. Germline loops: CDR1 SEHNR, CDR2 FQNEAQ (reference sequence). The CDR3 here is CASSLGEGAVYGYTF. DNA of the CDR3: TGTGCCAGCAGCTTAGGTGAGGGGGCGGTCTATGGCTACACCTTC.

The J gene is TRBJ2-3, the V gene TRBV5-1, with 10 nucleotides matching TRBD2. Losses at the gene ends were 4 bases for V and 5 bases for J; bases not matched to a gene: 1. This CDR3 has 13 residues. Germline values: CDR1 SGHRS, CDR2 YFSETQ. The CDR3 protein is CASSLAGVDTQYF. DNA of the CDR3: TGCGCCAGCAGCCTAGCGGGAGTAGATACGCAGTATTTT.

The sample holds one count of this clone. J is TRBJ2-3 and V is TRBV19; D ambiguous. This CDR3 is built from 12 residues. Deletions cut 5 bases from V and 2 bases from J, with 5 bases between. Germline assignment: CDR1 LNHDA and CDR2 SQIVND (reference sequence). CDR3 in DNA: TGTGCCAGTAGTTCAAACACAGATACGCAGTATTTT. It specifies CASSSNTDTQYF.

J is TRBJ1-2 and V is TRBV6-5; D call uncertain. V lost 4 bases and J 6 bases, leaving 9 bases between the germline ends. The CDR3 has 12 residues. Germline V gene lookup returns CDR1 MNHEY and CDR2 SVGAGI. CDR3 in DNA: TGTGCCAGCAGTTTTTCGGGGAATGGCTACACCTTC. Translation: CASSFSGNGYTF.

The V gene is TRBV7-9, the J gene TRBJ2-3, with a possible D match to TRBD2 (7 bases). CDR3 length: 16 residues. V was cut by 5 bases and J by 0 bases, with 15 bases left in between. Germline V gene sequence: CDR1 SEHNR, CDR2 FQNEAQ (reference sequence). The CDR3 reads CASSRGWRGSTDTQYF. The CDR3 DNA sequence: TGTGCCAGCAGCAGGGGGTGGCGGGGGAGCACAGATACGCAGTATTTT.